The 10 T cell receptor beta chains reported below all come from one sample, sequenced in a study of technical replicates of blood from a handful of donors. The assay was immunoSEQ multiplex PCR, and TCRdb's table has in-frame clones only and misses some. The table lists 55,000 to 75,000 clones, less than 95% of them singletons. Material for sequencing was PBMCs. Every receptor here comes from a human donor in good health. Some clones in this sample may be carry-over from other donors' samples.

The CDR3 sequence is CASTGTGHNEQFF. CDR3 bases: TGTGCCAGCACCGGGACAGGGCACAATGAGCAGTTCTTC. V gene TRBV6-6 combines with J gene TRBJ2-1; TRBD1 matches at 9 bases. This CDR3 has 13 residues. The trim removed 7 bases at V and 5 bases at J, leaving 3 bases unmatched. Per germline, CDR1 MNHNY and CDR2 SVGAGI (reference sequence).

This chain connects TRBV6-5 to TRBJ1-2; weak D call: TRBD1 (5 bases). The CDR3 contains 15 residues. The germline gives CDR1 MNHEY, CDR2 SVGAGI. Trimming stripped 2 bases from V and 5 bases from J, with 15 bases between. The CDR3 here is CASSYGQGFRYGYTF. For the CDR3, the DNA is TGTGCCAGCAGTTACGGGCAGGGTTTCCGGTATGGCTACACCTTC.

The chain joins TRBV6-1 to TRBJ2-7; D not certain. The germline V gene has CDR1 MNHNS and CDR2 SASEGT. V was trimmed by 6 bases and J by 0 bases, leaving 6 bases between them. This CDR3 contains 12 residues. The CDR3, as DNA: TGTGCCAGCAGAACTGGCTCCTACGAGCAGTACTTC. This gives the protein CASRTGSYEQYF.

CDR3 sequence: CASRLDRGAEGDEQYF. CDR3 in DNA: TGTGCAAGTCGCTTAGACCGTGGGGCAGAAGGGGACGAGCAGTACTTC. The chain links TRBV12-2 to TRBJ2-7; the table's D call TRBD1 went unverified against the DNA. TRBV12-2 is labeled a pseudogene. The CDR3 runs to 16 residues.

V and J are TRBV5-1 and TRBJ1-2, with TRBD1 matching 8 bases. The CDR3 loop spans 17 amino acids. J lost 4 bases, V lost 4 bases, and 15 bases had no gene match. Germline V gives CDR1 SGHRS, CDR2 YFSETQ. In nucleotides, the CDR3 is TGCGCCAGCAGCCGCGGGACAGGTGCTGGGGGTGGCTATGGCTACACCTTC. Encoded protein: CASSRGTGAGGGYGYTF.

This chain links TRBV5-1 with TRBJ2-5; 7 bases map to TRBD2. V gave up 3 bases and J gave up 11 bases; unmatched junction bases: 10. The CDR3 runs to 13 residues. Germline V lookup: CDR1 SGHRS, CDR2 YFSETQ. CDR3 amino acids: CASSSGGRLIQYF. The CDR3 bases are TGCGCCAGCAGCTCGGGAGGCCGTTTAATTCAGTACTTC.

The chain joins TRBV10-3 to TRBJ2-3, with a tentative D call TRBD1 (5 bases). From germline, CDR1 is ENHRY and CDR2 SYGVKD. CDR3 length: 14 amino acids. Between the trimmed V and J ends, which lost 11 bases and 2 bases, there was a span of 17 bases. The CDR3 region is CAASGPSPTDTQYF. In DNA form, the CDR3 reads TGTGCCGCCTCAGGGCCGAGCCCCACAGATACGCAGTATTTT.

The gene calls are TRBV5-1 and TRBJ2-7; D perhaps matches TRBD1 (6 bases). The ends were cut back, 1 base at V and 3 bases at J, with 14 bases in the middle. The germline V gene has CDR1 SGHRS and CDR2 YFSETQ. The length of the CDR3 is 15 residues. CDR3 sequence (DNA): TGCGCCAGCAGCTTGAGTTCTAGCAGGGGCTACGAGCAGTACTTC. This encodes CASSLSSSRGYEQYF.

V usage is TRBV5-6 and J usage is TRBJ2-1; TRBD2 is a possible D gene (6 bases). Trimming cost V 0 bases and J 0 bases, with 7 bases left between them. The CDR3 contains 15 residues. Per germline, CDR1 SGHDT and CDR2 YYEEEE. The CDR3 DNA reads as TGTGCCAGCAGCTTGGGCGGGACCTCCTACAATGAGCAGTTCTTC. Its protein product is CASSLGGTSYNEQFF. Full variable domain (outside the CDR3, taken from reference TRBV5-6 and TRBJ2-1): DAGVTQSPTHLIKTRGQQVTLRCSPKSGHDTVSWYQQALGQGPQFIFQYYEEEERQRGNFPDRFSGHQFPNYSSELNVNALLLGDSALYLCASSLGGTSYNEQFFGPGTRLTVL.

The chain uses TRBV30 and TRBJ2-7; 7 bases align to TRBD2. V shed 0 bases, J shed 0 bases, and the junction held 2 bases outside the gene matches. Germline V gene data show CDR1 as GTSNPN and CDR2 as SVGIG (reference sequence). The CDR3 has 14 residues. The CDR3 protein is CAWSVGGGSYEQYF. In DNA form, the CDR3 reads TGTGCCTGGAGTGTGGGGGGGGGCTCCTACGAGCAGTACTTC.